One T cell receptor (beta chain) is described in this entry. Its antigen is not identified. The data stem from a study of OX40 agonist ivuxolimab in advanced cancers. Study background: Hepatocellular carcinoma, melanoma, renal cell or head and neck cancer affected the dose-escalation patients.

Study outcomes and limitations: Antigen specificity was not determined for the expanded peripheral T cells. Averaged across samples, CD8+ T cells carried more expanded clones than CD4+ did. Normalized T-cell clonal expansion was also low in some nonresponders.

The data were produced by immunoSEQ multiplex PCR, yet TCRdb's version contains in-frame clones alone and is incomplete. The sample includes more than 65,000 clones, around 92% seen only once; the top ten take 8.5% to 9%. This sample comprised CD4+ or CD8+ T cells sorted from blood, obtained in a trial of the OX40 agonist ivuxolimab. This sequence originates from an adult with an advanced solid tumor such as melanoma, head and neck, liver or kidney cancer.

Here the CDR3 DNA reads TGTGCCAGCCAATCCGGGGGGATAACCGGGGAGCTGTTTTTT. This codes for CASQSGGITGELFF. The chain joins TRBV13 to TRBJ2-2; 7 bases match TRBD2. Germline V lookup: CDR1 PRHDT, CDR2 FYEKMQ (reference sequence). The CDR3 is 14 amino acids. V was pared by 8 bases and J by 5 bases, with 8 bases of the junction left unmatched.